This T cell receptor (beta chain) was recovered during a study of T-cell reconstitution after alpha-beta-depleted transplantation in children (TCRdb year 2016). For context, the study as a whole: The study quantitatively tracked T-cell immune reconstitution after TCRalphabeta/CD19-depleted allogeneic hematopoietic cell transplantation in children using TCR repertoire profiling.

What the research found in general, with its limitations: The apparently early recovery of alphabetaT-cell counts about two months after transplant reportedly depended on only several hundred rapidly expanded clones that came from non-depleted graft cells. In some patients, high TCRbeta diversity at day 60 was attributed to recipient T cells and intrathymic progenitors that had survived conditioning. Hyperexpanded clone frequencies declined over subsequent months; after one year, T-cell counts and TCRbeta diversity were mostly attributed to newly produced T cells.

This clonotype was seen repeatedly, ten times or more. Its binding antigen is unknown. Base qualities were left out, and no much larger clone turns up one base away. The library was built by means of PCR. Sequencing took place on an Illumina HiSeq 2500. TCR libraries were prepared with molecular barcoding, using unique molecular identifiers to normalize TCRbeta repertoire quantification. The raw public data were reprocessed by TCRdb itself: fastp quality trimming at Q25, MiXCR clonotype calling, in-frame beta chains only. Rows merge per CDR3 protein into single entries with the most common DNA and genes. The sample table lists tens of thousands of distinct CDR3 sequences, approximately 6% of them with a count of one. Around 31% of the sample comes from the top ten. The time point label on this specimen signifies: day 60 (about 2 months) after transplantation. The treatment or condition label here, explained by the study, means: allogeneic hematopoietic cell transplantation with graft depleted of TCRalphabeta T cells and CD19 B cells. The transplant recipients were children given TCRalphabeta/CD19-depleted allogeneic hematopoietic cell grafts.

The TCR originated in a female patient aged 2-10 years who had a stem cell transplant for aplastic anemia, so the T cells may come from the graft donor. The specimen was PBMCs, mostly from graft donor cells, collected 60 days after TCRalphabeta/CD19-depleted stem cell transplant.

The CDR3 amino acid sequence is: CASSYSGGAITEAFF. The bases are TGTGCCAGCAGTTACTCAGGGGGCGCGATTACTGAAGCTTTCTTT. This receptor chain uses TRBV6-5 and TRBJ1-1; 7 junctional bases match TRBD1. In the germline V gene, CDR1 corresponds to MNHEY and CDR2 to SVGAGI. The CDR3 holds 15 amino acids from the cysteine to the phenylalanine. Solely the CDR3 DNA is kept, with 45 bases framed from the first base. V ends up 0 bases short and J 5 bases short, with an unmatched junction base count of 6.